The present T cell receptor beta chain was sequenced within a study of control samples from healthy donors and cancer patients. The table came from immunoSEQ multiplex PCR; TCRdb's copy has only in-frame clones and leaves some out. This repertoire shows 80,000 to 100,000 clones, around three quarters found once; its top ten account for over 9.5%. This CDR3 comprises 15 residues. CDR1 is MNHEY and CDR2 is SVGAGI in the germline V gene. V gave up 4 bases and J gave up 4 bases; unmatched junction bases: 5. What was sequenced was blood. The rearrangement uses TRBV6-5 and TRBJ2-1, with TRBD1 matching over 9 bases. The sequence came from a woman aged 25-40 years in good health. For the CDR3, the DNA is TGTGCCAGCAGTTTGGGACAGGGAACATACAATGAGCAGTTCTTC. Protein product: CASSLGQGTYNEQFF.